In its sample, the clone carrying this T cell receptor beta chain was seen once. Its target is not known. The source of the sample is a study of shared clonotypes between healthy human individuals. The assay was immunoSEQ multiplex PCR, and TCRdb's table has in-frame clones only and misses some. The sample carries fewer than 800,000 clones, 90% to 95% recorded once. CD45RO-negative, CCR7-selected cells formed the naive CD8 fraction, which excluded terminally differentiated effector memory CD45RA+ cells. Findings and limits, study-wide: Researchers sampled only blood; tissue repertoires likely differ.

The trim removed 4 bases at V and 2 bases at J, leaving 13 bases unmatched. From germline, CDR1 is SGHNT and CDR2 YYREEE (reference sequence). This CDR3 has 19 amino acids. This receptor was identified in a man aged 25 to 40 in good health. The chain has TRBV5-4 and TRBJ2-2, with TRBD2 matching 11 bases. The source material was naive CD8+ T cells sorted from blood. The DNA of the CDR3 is TGTGCCAGCAGCCTCGGGCTAGCGGGAGGAGGAACCAACACCGGGGAGCTGTTTTTT. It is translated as CASSLGLAGGGTNTGELFF.